This record concerns one T cell receptor (beta chain) sequence. Its binding antigen is unknown. No much larger clone exists at a distance of one base, and base qualities are not known. The cohort was made up of 666 healthy bone marrow donors. At the time of sampling, all cohort members were nominally healthy, though unrecorded immune exposures were likely present. The donor was CMV seropositive and belonged to the group of a few hundred seropositive cohort members. Every donor gave a peripheral blood sample, and the peripheral blood mononuclear cells from that sample were used for TCR beta sequencing. The Qiagen DNeasy Blood Extraction Kit was used to extract genomic DNA from the blood cell samples. The data originate from a study of cytomegalovirus exposure and HLA in healthy donors (dated by TCRdb to between 2016 and 2019). For the study in its entirety: An earlier analysis of some 600 of the donors reported approximately 300 Gb of sequence data and about 120 million unique TCR beta sequences obtained from around 190 million T cells. A later genetic analysis took genome-wide SNP genotypes for 398 of the 666 donors and used that subset as a discovery cohort. An early release that covered more than 550 HLA-typed donors contained about 300 gigabases of sequencing data and 75 million to 100 million unique TCR sequences. The later analysis used no new phenotypic data to find candidate immune exposures, relying instead on TCR beta sequences and their occurrence across donors. The study profiled the T cell repertoires of hundreds of subjects by immunosequencing and related them to cytomegalovirus serostatus. Donor age, sex, ethnicity and CMV serostatus were compiled together with the repertoire data. The study was designed to test whether signatures of past pathogen exposure could be identified by cataloging public T cell receptors. In addition to the first cohort of around 670 subjects, a separate validation cohort of approximately 130 different subjects was used. A later analysis re-examined previously published TCR beta repertoires from more than 600 donors and added high-resolution HLA genotyping to investigate patterns of TCR occurrence. Across about 380 genotyped donors of the cohort, an average of about 200,000 unique TCR beta nucleotide sequences per donor were sequenced, and roughly 18% of those sequences were non-productive. Typing coverage differed by locus: A, B, C, DRB1 and DQB1 were typed in about 620-630 donors, DQA1 in 500 to 550, DPA1 in 600 to 610, and DPB1 in approximately 450. Among the roughly 400 genotyped donors, around 79% belonged to the genetic ancestry cluster associated with self-reported Caucasian donors. An earlier analysis of some 600 of the donors applied high-throughput TCR beta sequencing to assess whether each TCR beta V gene segment acted as functional or pseudogenic. Both class I and class II loci were covered by HLA typing, at four-digit resolution. Every repertoire in the discovery cohort had been generated on one and the same sequencing platform. Because of strong linkage in the cohort, roughly five DR-DQ haplotypes were treated as single units for association and clustering. The study combined high-throughput TCR immunosequencing, statistical association of individual TCRs with disease status, and machine learning to predict cytomegalovirus infection status. Study-wide findings and limitations: A later genetic analysis reported fewer N-insertions in productive TCRs among donors in an Asian-associated ancestry cluster than the roughly 700-donor mean. According to a later analysis, TCR association rates differed among HLA loci, with DRB1 alleles showing the most associated TCRs and HLA-C alleles showing the fewest. Because counts were too low, seventeen rarely observed V segments, including chromosome 9 orphons, were left out of the earlier analysis of over 550 of the donors. The only immune exposure information available for the cohort was CMV serostatus. A total of fewer than 200 TCR beta chains were listed by the study as associated with cytomegalovirus. Because the 87-base-pair reads could not distinguish some IMGT-functional V segments, including TRBV6-2 and TRBV6-3, those segments were excluded. Only TCR beta chains were sequenced in this cohort, and the absence of alpha or paired-chain data limited detectable features. A further reported finding was that TCR beta sequences accurately predicted the HLA-A and HLA-B alleles for most subjects in the first cohort. Most TCR sequences were observed very rarely across donors, whereas some public TCRs were present in many individuals. A cluster of highly shared sequence variants was judged likely to be a technical artifact of the sequencing pipeline. According to the authors, the approach could potentially be generalized to other disease states and immunological phenotypes. A later genetic analysis associated a missense DCLRE1C variant with V-gene and J-gene trimming of TCR beta chains, and an independent cohort replicated the association. A few of the identified cytomegalovirus-associated TCR beta chains were confirmed in vitro to be specific for cytomegalovirus antigens. When HLA alleles, especially DR and DQ, strongly co-occurred, TCR associations were difficult to assign to individual alleles. The presence/absence analyses assumed that sequencing depth was roughly uniform across donors, and that assumption may not be true. In a later analysis, HLA-associated TCR beta chains showed more clonal expansion and lower generation probabilities than non-associated chains that were equally common. In a later analysis, several top co-occurrence clusters were reported to appear linked to parvovirus B19, influenza, CMV and Epstein-Barr virus. The classifier was reported to diagnose cytomegalovirus status with high specificity and sensitivity in both the original and validation cohorts. Linkage disequilibrium might explain the correlated functional status among segregating V segments, but an unknown experimental factor could not be excluded. HLA typing was unavailable for some donors at each locus, so association tests used only the typed subset. In an earlier analysis of some 500 of the donors, most TCR beta V segments were observed in productive rearrangements about 90% or about 30% of the time, broadly matching IMGT annotations. Most CMV-associated TCR beta chains appeared to be HLA-restricted in a later analysis, and the HLA associations seemed to be driven largely by CMV exposure. At a false discovery rate of 0.05, a later analysis linked fewer than 20,000 TCR beta sequences to specific HLA alleles.

CDR1 and CDR2, looked up from the germline V gene (reference sequence), are SGHNT and YYREEE. V loses 8 bases of germline sequence and J loses 4 bases, and the interval between the two ends is 12 bases. The CDR3, cysteine through phenylalanine, is 13 amino acids long. Here the CDR3 DNA is all that survives: 39 bases in frame from base 1. Library prep was done by the immunoSEQ multiplex PCR assay. For the multiplex PCR, a mixture combining 60 forward primers for TCR Vbeta segments and 13 reverse primers for TCR Jbeta segments was used. Amplification of the CDR3 region of rearranged TCR beta genes was performed with a multiplex PCR assay on genomic DNA. The Illumina HiSeq System was used to sequence the amplified TCR beta libraries as 87-base-pair reads. Per the source publication's procedure: In a later analysis, tens of millions of unique TCR beta chains were counted across the approximately 670 repertoires, and roughly 11 million of these chains were shared by at least two donors. Raw reads were error-corrected and collapsed into unique sequences with a nearest-neighbor algorithm that merged closely related sequences to remove PCR and sequencing errors. CDR3 sequences were aligned to IMGT reference sequences to assign V, D and J gene segments. Each retained sequence needed at least a six-nucleotide match to both a V gene segment and a J gene segment. A rearrangement was called productive if the CDR3 had no stop codons and remained in frame with V and J, and every other rearrangement was called non-productive. Following IMGT convention, CDR3 was defined as the stretch from the second conserved V-encoded cysteine to the conserved J-encoded phenylalanine. The earlier analysis of more than 450 of the donors excluded sequences that lacked an unambiguous match to a single V gene segment. An earlier analysis of several hundred of the donors called V segments functional above 56.7% productive rearrangements and segregating when the between-donor standard deviation exceeded 5%. To diagnose cytomegalovirus status from the catalog of TCR beta chain sequences, a statistical classification framework was built. In a later analysis, TCR nucleotide sequences were compared against IMGT/GENE-DB human TR gene sequences so that V and J genes could be assigned. The TCRdist pipeline was used in a later analysis to assign CDR3 sequences and most-parsimonious VDJ recombination scenarios. In a later analysis, every TCR beta chain was defined by the combination of its CDR3 amino acid sequence and its V-gene family, and reads without a unique V-gene family were dropped. In a later analysis, nearly 600 highly shared, low-generation-probability nucleotide sequences were removed to address suspected cross-contamination and a sequencing artifact. In a later analysis, a clonal expansion index was calculated for each public chain from normalized within-repertoire ranks of inferred template counts. A later analysis computed generation probabilities with a VDJ recombination model fitted to out-of-frame rearrangements, and checked the results against IGoR. In a later analysis, TCR-TCR, TCR-HLA and TCR-CMV co-occurrence was scored with hypergeometric tests, and a repertoire-size bias correction was applied to TCR pairs. A later analysis estimated false discovery rates by permuting HLA or CMV assignments 20 times. A later analysis grouped co-occurring TCRs with DBSCAN, adding TCRdist sequence similarity when clustering within HLA-allele-positive subsets. Repertoires with fewer than 30,000 or more than 120,000 public chains, plus five repertoires with anomalous nucleotide sharing, were excluded from co-occurrence clustering. Imported from immuneACCESS, the table was reduced by TCRdb to in-frame sequences with V and J called. These copies leave out some clones; in studies compared against another copy, an unresolved V gene accounts for under half, and the cause of the remainder is not known. The V and J calls and clone size are taken from that table; D and trimming were inferred from the DNA. The table for this sample lists approximately 86,000 clones; less than 85% of them were counted only once. Of the sample, around 7.4% is held by the ten largest clones.

The clonotype was recovered from a man aged 40-50 years in good health and CMV-seropositive. The chain is made from TRBV5-4 and TRBJ2-2; TRBD2 is a weak D gene call, 6 bases matching. Sequenced material: PBMCs. The DNA sequence is as follows: TGTGCCAGTGGGCGGACTACCACCGGGGAGCTGTTTTTT. Its coded protein is CASGRTTTGELFF.